Detailed here is one T cell receptor (beta chain). TCRdb's copy holds only in-frame clones and misses some; the assay was immunoSEQ multiplex PCR. The table has 15,000 to 20,000 clones, 75% seen once; the top ten hold around 2%. This record comes from a study of PD-1 blockade in classical Hodgkin lymphoma. The time point is: cycle 4 day 1 (C4D1), after less than 7 weeks of nivolumab. With no exception, relapse followed autologous stem cell transplantation in all patients, and brentuximab vedotin exposure varied. Researchers used magnetic negative selection to pull out pure CD4+ T cells from thawed PBMCs. Germline assignment: CDR1 MDHEN and CDR2 SYDVKM. V shed 3 bases, J shed 6 bases, and the junction held 7 bases outside the gene matches. The CDR3 runs 15 residues.

The chain has TRBV28 and TRBJ2-3, with TRBD2 matching over 9 bases. The sample was CD4+ T cells from blood, taken before the fourth cycle of nivolumab. This receptor was obtained from a human donor with classical Hodgkin lymphoma. DNA of the CDR3: TGTGCCAGCAGTTTCCCAGCGGGGGGACCCGATACGCAGTATTTT. It yields the protein CASSFPAGGPDTQYF.